Presented here are 18 T cell receptor beta chains from one specimen sequenced in a study of PD-1 blockade in classical Hodgkin lymphoma. Each patient's relapse followed autologous stem cell transplantation, and brentuximab vedotin exposure varied. Generated by immunoSEQ multiplex PCR, the TCRdb table keeps only in-frame clones and is missing some. Altogether fewer than 110,000 clones are present, around 89% being singletons, with the ten largest covering 6.6%. Sequenced here: peripheral blood mononuclear cells (PBMCs), sampled before the second cycle of nivolumab. Receptor source: a human donor with classical Hodgkin lymphoma.

The chain couples TRBV7-8 to TRBJ2-7, with D perhaps TRBD1 or TRBD2 (6 bases each). CDR1 SGHVS and CDR2 FQNEAQ come from the germline V gene. Trimming removed 7 bases at V and 2 bases at J, with 15 bases between. This CDR3 spans 14 amino acids. The CDR3 reads CASNRDLGPYEQYF. CDR3 coding DNA: TGTGCCAGCAACAGGGACTTAGGACCCTACGAGCAGTACTTC.

J is TRBJ1-5 and V is TRBV6-4; TRBD1 aligns across 8 bases. This CDR3 is 13 amino acids long. Looked up from germline, CDR1 is MRHNA and CDR2 is SNTAGT. V was clipped by 3 bases and J by 6 bases; unmatched bases: 1. The CDR3 bases are TGTGCCAGCAGTGAACAGGGGGGTCAGCCCCAGCATTTT. Its protein product is CASSEQGGQPQHF.

The CDR3 is CASRRDRGMETQYF. The CDR3 bases are TGTGCCAGCAGGCGGGACAGGGGCATGGAGACCCAGTACTTC. The V gene is TRBV27, the J gene TRBJ2-5, with 10 positions matching TRBD1. This CDR3 spans 14 amino acids. The J segment lost 5 bases and the V segment lost 6 bases, leaving 6 bases of the junction unmatched. CDR1 is MNHEY and CDR2 is SMNVEV in the germline V gene (reference sequence).

This chain uses TRBV6-1 with TRBJ1-1; D is unresolved. V was shortened by 2 bases and J by 11 bases, with 15 bases between the two germline ends. Germline CDR1 is MNHNS and CDR2 is SASEGT. The CDR3 totals 13 residues. CDR3 DNA sequence: TGTGCCAGCAGTGAATCCGGGGTTAGGGTTGCTTTCTTT. It is translated as CASSESGVRVAFF.

This clone was counted once. The CDR3 region has the DNA TGTGCCAGCAATTGGGTTGGGGGGTACAATGAGCAGTTCTTC. Its protein product is CASNWVGGYNEQFF. The rearrangement joins TRBV5-4 to TRBJ2-1, with D possibly TRBD2 on 6 matching bases. CDR3 length: 14 amino acids. V shed 6 bases and J shed 4 bases, with 14 bases lying between them. The germline V gene has CDR1 SGHNT and CDR2 YYREEE (reference sequence). Variable domain in full (rest from reference TRBV5-4 and TRBJ2-1): ETGVTQSPTHLIKTRGQQVTLRCSSQSGHNTVSWYQQALGQGPQFIFQYYREEENGRGNFPPRFSGLQFPNYSSELNVNALELDDSALYLCASNWVGGYNEQFFGPGTRLTVL.

This clone was picked up one time. The V gene is TRBV5-6, the J gene TRBJ2-7, with TRBD2 matching 11 bases. Germline assignment: CDR1 SGHDT and CDR2 YYEEEE. V shed 4 bases, J shed 1 base, and the junction held 16 bases outside the gene matches. The CDR3 spans 19 residues. The CDR3 loop is CASSVGLAGGRMPSYEQYF. The CDR3 coding sequence is TGTGCCAGCAGCGTAGGGCTAGCGGGGGGACGAATGCCTTCCTACGAGCAGTACTTC.

This clone occurred once. The chain employs TRBV4-3 and TRBJ2-7, with 10 positions matching TRBD2. Per the germline V gene, CDR1 is LGHNA and CDR2 is YSLEER. V lost 1 base, J lost 0 bases, and 9 bases stayed unmatched. There are 18 residues in the CDR3. The CDR3 nucleotides read TGCGCCAGCAGCCAAGGAGGGCGGGCTAGCGGGGGCTCCTACGAGCAGTACTTC. As protein: CASSQGGRASGGSYEQYF.

CDR3 nucleotide sequence: TGTGCCAGCAGTTTCGGCGGGGGCGTGCAGCCCCAGCATTTT. It yields the protein CASSFGGGVQPQHF. The chain uses TRBV28 and TRBJ1-5; possible D gene TRBD1, 6 bases. Between the trimmed V and J ends, which lost 3 bases and 7 bases, there was a span of 13 bases. CDR3 length equals 14 residues. From germline, CDR1 is MDHEN and CDR2 SYDVKM.

The chain carries TRBV2 and TRBJ2-7; TRBD2 aligns across 12 bases. V trimming: 6 bases; J trimming: 3 bases; junction bases outside the gene matches: 6. This CDR3 region has 15 residues. Germline CDR1 is SNHLY and CDR2 is FYNNEI. For the CDR3, the DNA is TGTGCCAGCAGAAGGGGACTAGCGGGCCGCTACGAGCAGTACTTC. Translation gives CASRRGLAGRYEQYF.

The rearrangement links TRBV6-5 to TRBJ2-2; no firm D call. Looked up from germline, CDR1 is MNHEY and CDR2 is SVGAGI. There are 13 residues in the CDR3. Trimming stripped 1 base from V and 8 bases from J, with 8 bases between. The CDR3 DNA is TGTGCCAGCAGTTACTGGACCGGGGGGGAGCTGTTTTTT. It is translated as CASSYWTGGELFF.

This sequence joins TRBV2 and TRBJ1-5; D gene unclear. Germline V gives CDR1 SNHLY, CDR2 FYNNEI. This CDR3 spans 14 amino acids. Trimming removed 7 bases from V and 3 bases from J, with 13 bases in between. CDR3 loop: CASNDGRDNQPQHF. In DNA, the CDR3 is TGTGCCAGCAATGACGGGAGAGACAATCAGCCCCAGCATTTT.

The CDR3 DNA reads as TGTGCCAGCAGTTTATTTCTTGGCCACACCGGGGAGCTGTTTTTT. It is translated as CASSLFLGHTGELFF. The J gene is TRBJ2-2, the V gene TRBV27; D not certain. Trimming removed 1 base from V and 3 bases from J, with 9 bases in between. This CDR3 spans 15 amino acids. CDR1 and CDR2 from the germline V gene are MNHEY and SMNVEV (reference sequence).

The CDR3 spells CASSLVAYEQYF. DNA for the CDR3: TGTGCCAGCAGCTTGGTGGCCTACGAGCAGTACTTC. The chain has TRBV7-2 and TRBJ2-7; D gene uncertain. The CDR3 has 12 amino acids. CDR1 is SGHTA and CDR2 is FQGNSA in the germline V gene. V lost 3 bases and J 2 bases, leaving 5 bases between the germline ends.

J is TRBJ2-7 and V is TRBV5-8; 9 bases are shared with TRBD1. Germline V lookup: CDR1 SGHTS, CDR2 YDEGEE. The ends lost 4 bases at V and 2 bases at J; junction bases unmatched: 7. This CDR3 spans 15 amino acids. Here the CDR3 reads CASSPGTGMPYEQYF. CDR3 nucleotides: TGTGCCAGCAGCCCCGGGACAGGGATGCCCTACGAGCAGTACTTC.

The chain carries TRBV7-6 and TRBJ2-5; D remains unclear. CDR1 and CDR2 from the germline V gene are SGHVS and FNYEAQ. This CDR3 is built from 11 residues. The V end lost 6 bases, the J end lost 3 bases, and 5 bases lay between the germline ends. The CDR3 nucleotides are TGTGCCAGCAGACGGAAAGAGACCCAGTACTTC. Residues: CASRRKETQYF.

In DNA form, the CDR3 reads TGCAGCGGTGTCGGCGCGGAGACCCAGTACTTC. It encodes CSGVGAETQYF. The chain joins TRBV29-1 to TRBJ2-5; D gene uncertain. The CDR3 has 11 residues. Germline-derived CDR1 and CDR2 are SQVTM and ANQGSEA. Between the trimmed V and J ends, which lost 7 bases and 5 bases, there was a span of 11 bases.

This chain connects TRBV27 to TRBJ2-2; perhaps TRBD1 as D (8 bases). Trimming stripped 4 bases from V and 4 bases from J, with 16 bases between. CDR1 is MNHEY, CDR2 SMNVEV, per germline (reference sequence). The CDR3 consists of 16 residues. The CDR3 DNA follows: TGTGCCAGCAGTTGGGCAGGGGGCGGGGGCACCGGGGAGCTGTTTTTT. This sequence encodes CASSWAGGGGTGELFF.

This clone has just one count. The genes are TRBV12-5 and TRBJ2-2; 7 nucleotides line up with TRBD1. Germline assignment: CDR1 LGHNT and CDR2 FRNRAP. The trim removed 6 bases at V and 6 bases at J, leaving 7 bases unmatched. This CDR3 spans 14 amino acids. CDR3 sequence reads: CASGITGQAGELFF. The CDR3 nucleotides are TGTGCTAGTGGCATAACTGGACAGGCCGGGGAGCTGTTTTTT. Using reference TRBV12-5 and TRBJ2-2 for the parts outside the CDR3, the full variable domain is DARVTQTPRHKVTEMGQEVTMRCQPILGHNTVFWYRQTMMQGLELLAYFRNRAPLDDSGMPKDRFSAEMPDATLATLKIQPSEPRDSAVYFCASGITGQAGELFFGEGSRLTVL.